This TCR beta chain was obtained from a study of blood T cell repertoires in COVID-19. The overall study: Specimens from acute and convalescent COVID-19 originated in the United States, Italy and Spain.

Original analysis: Estimates of nucleated cell counts were drawn from the amplification of reference gene primers. Measured with immunoSEQ multiplex PCR; TCRdb has only the in-frame clones, and not every one. That table supplies the V and J calls and clone size; D and trimming were determined from the DNA. Counted here are 150,000 to 200,000 clones, approximately 85% occurring once; the ten biggest clones make up approximately 10%. The CDR3 spans 14 residues. V lost 3 bases, J lost 4 bases, and 3 bases stayed unmatched. The germline V gene has CDR1 SGHRS and CDR2 YFSETQ. The clonotype originates from a human donor with active or convalescent COVID-19. The donor label of this sample is uncertain. The rearrangement links TRBV5-1 to TRBJ1-4, with TRBD1 identical over 7 bases. Sample: peripheral blood. DNA of the CDR3: TGCGCCAGCAGCTCCGGGACAGATAATGAAAAACTGTTTTTT. Amino acid sequence: CASSSGTDNEKLFF.